The source of this T cell receptor beta chain is a study of cytomegalovirus exposure and HLA in healthy donors. Study-level results: TCR beta chains numbering under 200 were designated cytomegalovirus-associated. Earlier analysis looked at TCR beta V segments, and most were productive about 87% or about 30% of the time. Later findings reportedly placed an Asian-associated ancestry cluster below the approximately 620-donor mean for N-insertions. Follow-up analysis later connected one missense variant in DCLRE1C with trimming of TCR beta V- and J-genes.

Vbeta (60) and Jbeta (13) primers were used in the PCR. The protocol was immunoSEQ multiplex PCR, while the TCRdb copy is restricted to in-frame clones and leaves out a portion. The table lists 150,000 to 200,000 clones, about four fifths of them singletons. CDR1 and CDR2 from the germline V gene are SGHNT and YENEEA. The CDR3 totals 18 residues. V lost 2 bases and J lost 1, with 17 bases in between. This clone was found a few times. The antigen remains undetermined. The sample consisted of PBMCs. The receptor was derived from a girl aged 5-17 years in good health and CMV-seropositive. This chain joins TRBV11-3 and TRBJ2-2; the D is unclear. CDR3: CASSLCVLAPMNTGELFF. The CDR3 DNA sequence: TGTGCCAGCAGCTTATGTGTGTTGGCCCCCATGAACACCGGGGAGCTGTTTTTT.